The table lists the clone carrying this TCR beta chain with a count of one. Its antigen is not known. V was clipped by 1 base and J by 5 bases; unmatched bases: 11. This CDR3 is 16 amino acids long. Looked up from germline, CDR1 is SGHRS and CDR2 is YFSETQ. The sample comes from a study of cytomegalovirus exposure and HLA in healthy donors. Study conclusions and caveats: The classifier was said to identify cytomegalovirus status with high specificity and sensitivity.

Libraries were prepared by immunoSEQ multiplex PCR; TCRdb keeps only in-frame clonotypes and omits some of them. The sample lists roughly 150,000 clones; about nine tenths were seen once. The clonotype comes from a woman aged 25 to 45 in good health and CMV-seronegative. This rearrangement joins TRBV5-1 to TRBJ2-7; 8 nucleotides agree with TRBD1. Sequences were obtained from PBMCs. The DNA for the CDR3 is TGCGCCAGCAGCTTGCCCTCCGGACAGGGCCTGGACGAGCAGTACTTC. Its protein is CASSLPSGQGLDEQYF. The variable domain in full, completed from reference TRBV5-1 and TRBJ2-7, reads KAGVTQTPRYLIKTRGQQVTLSCSPISGHRSVSWYQQTPGQGLQFLFEYFSETQRNKGNFPGRFSGRQFSNSRSEMNVSTLELGDSALYLCASSLPSGQGLDEQYFGPGTRLTVT.